This record covers a single T cell receptor (beta chain). Its specificity is not known. The source of the sample is a study of radiotherapy plus CTLA-4 blockade in lung cancer. Across the whole study: Around 18% of patients responded objectively, and 25% to 40% achieved disease control. Regarding the study as a whole: After treatment with radiotherapy plus ipilimumab, TCR clones that came from the tumor expanded in blood.

Profiling relied on immunoSEQ multiplex PCR, and the TCRdb table lists in-frame clones only, not all of them. This table has about 59,000 clones, approximately 65% appearing once. V was trimmed by 1 base and J by 5 bases, leaving 11 bases between them. Germline CDR1 is SNHLY and CDR2 is FYNNEI. There are 15 residues in the CDR3. Alongside CTLA-4 blockade with ipilimumab, patients with chemo-refractory metastatic non-small-cell lung cancer received focal radiation. Sample: peripheral blood, taken from a patient treated with radiotherapy plus ipilimumab. This chain joins TRBV2 and TRBJ2-2; perhaps TRBD1 as D (6 bases). This sequence was found in a human donor with non-small cell lung cancer whose response to radiotherapy plus ipilimumab could not be evaluated. The CDR3 region is CASSEEQGRTGELFF. The CDR3 coding sequence is TGTGCCAGCAGTGAAGAGCAGGGGAGAACCGGGGAGCTGTTTTTT.